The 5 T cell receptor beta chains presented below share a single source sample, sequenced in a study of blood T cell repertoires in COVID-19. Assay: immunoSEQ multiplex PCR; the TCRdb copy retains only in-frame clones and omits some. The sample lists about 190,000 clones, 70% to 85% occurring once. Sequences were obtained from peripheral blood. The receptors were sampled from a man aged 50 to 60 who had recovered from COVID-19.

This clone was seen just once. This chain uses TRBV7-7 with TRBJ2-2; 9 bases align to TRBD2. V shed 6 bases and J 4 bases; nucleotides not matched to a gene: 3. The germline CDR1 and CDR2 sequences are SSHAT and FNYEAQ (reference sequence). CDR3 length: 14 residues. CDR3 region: CASSVSGSTGELFF. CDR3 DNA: TGTGCCAGCAGTGTTAGCGGGAGCACCGGGGAGCTGTTTTTT.

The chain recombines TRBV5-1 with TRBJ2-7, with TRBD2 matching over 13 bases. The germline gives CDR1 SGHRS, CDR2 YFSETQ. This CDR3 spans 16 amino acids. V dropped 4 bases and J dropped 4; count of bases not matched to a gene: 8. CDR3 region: CASSARTSGSGYEQYF. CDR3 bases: TGCGCCAGCAGCGCCAGGACTAGCGGGAGTGGGTACGAGCAGTACTTC.

The CDR3 DNA reads as TGTGCCAGCAGCCCCGAGTCAGGGCATGGCTACACCTTC. It encodes CASSPESGHGYTF. The chain combines TRBV6-4 with TRBJ1-2; tentatively, D is TRBD1 (5 bases). Trimming pared 6 bases from V and 6 bases from J, leaving 14 bases between. The germline gives CDR1 MRHNA, CDR2 SNTAGT. CDR3 length: 13 residues.

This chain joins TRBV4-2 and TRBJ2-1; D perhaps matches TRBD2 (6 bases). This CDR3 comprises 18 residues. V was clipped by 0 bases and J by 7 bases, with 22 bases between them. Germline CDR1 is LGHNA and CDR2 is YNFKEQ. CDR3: CASSQEAYGSWGRNEQFF. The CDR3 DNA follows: TGTGCCAGCAGCCAAGAGGCCTACGGGAGTTGGGGTAGGAATGAGCAGTTCTTC.

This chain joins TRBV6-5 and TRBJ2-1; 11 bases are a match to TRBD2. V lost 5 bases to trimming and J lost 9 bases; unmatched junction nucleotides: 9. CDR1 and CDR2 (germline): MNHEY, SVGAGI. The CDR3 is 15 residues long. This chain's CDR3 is CASSQIAGGPGEQFF. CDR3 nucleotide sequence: TGTGCCAGCAGTCAAATAGCGGGAGGGCCCGGTGAGCAGTTCTTC.